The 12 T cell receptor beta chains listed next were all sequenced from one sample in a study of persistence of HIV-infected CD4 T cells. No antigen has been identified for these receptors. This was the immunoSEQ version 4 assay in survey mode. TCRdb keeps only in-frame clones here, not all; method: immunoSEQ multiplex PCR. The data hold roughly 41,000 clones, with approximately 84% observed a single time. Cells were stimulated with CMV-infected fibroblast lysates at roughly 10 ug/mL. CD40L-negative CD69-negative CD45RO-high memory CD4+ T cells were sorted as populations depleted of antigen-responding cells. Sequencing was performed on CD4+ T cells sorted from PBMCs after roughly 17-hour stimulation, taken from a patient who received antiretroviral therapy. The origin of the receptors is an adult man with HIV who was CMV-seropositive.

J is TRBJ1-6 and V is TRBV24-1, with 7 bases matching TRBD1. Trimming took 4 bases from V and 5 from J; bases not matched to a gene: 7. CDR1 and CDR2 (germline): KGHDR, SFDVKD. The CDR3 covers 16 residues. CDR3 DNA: TGTGCCACCAGTGACCCCGGGACAGCGAATAATTCACCCCTCCACTTT. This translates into CATSDPGTANNSPLHF.

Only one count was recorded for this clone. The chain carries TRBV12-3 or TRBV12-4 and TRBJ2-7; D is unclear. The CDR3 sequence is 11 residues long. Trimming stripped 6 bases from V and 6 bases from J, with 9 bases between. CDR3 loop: CASRGTVEQYF. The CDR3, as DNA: TGTGCCAGCAGAGGTACAGTCGAGCAGTACTTC.

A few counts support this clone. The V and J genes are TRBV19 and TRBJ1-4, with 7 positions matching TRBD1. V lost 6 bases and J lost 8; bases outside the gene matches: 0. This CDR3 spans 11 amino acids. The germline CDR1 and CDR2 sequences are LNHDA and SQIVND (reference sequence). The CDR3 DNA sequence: TGTGCCAGTAGGGACAGGGAAAAACTGTTTTTT. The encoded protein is CASRDREKLFF.

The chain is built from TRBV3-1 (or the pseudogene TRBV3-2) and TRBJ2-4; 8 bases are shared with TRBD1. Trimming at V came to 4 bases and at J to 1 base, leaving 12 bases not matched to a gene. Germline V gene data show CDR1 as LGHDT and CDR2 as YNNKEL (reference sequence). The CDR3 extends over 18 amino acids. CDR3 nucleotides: TGTGCCAGCAGCCCCCTGGATGGGACAGGTCTGGCCAAAAACATTCAGTACTTC. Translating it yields CASSPLDGTGLAKNIQYF.

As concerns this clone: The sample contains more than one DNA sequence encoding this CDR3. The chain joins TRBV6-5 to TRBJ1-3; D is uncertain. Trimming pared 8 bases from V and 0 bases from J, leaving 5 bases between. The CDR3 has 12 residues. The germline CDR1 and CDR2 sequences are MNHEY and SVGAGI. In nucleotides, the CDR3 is TGTGCCAGCTTGAGCTCTGGAAACACCATATATTTT. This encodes CASLSSGNTIYF.

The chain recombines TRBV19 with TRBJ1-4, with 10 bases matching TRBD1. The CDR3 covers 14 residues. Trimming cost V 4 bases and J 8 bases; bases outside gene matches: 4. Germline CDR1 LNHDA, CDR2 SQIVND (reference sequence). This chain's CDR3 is CASSRDRGGEKLFF. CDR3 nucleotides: TGTGCCAGTAGTAGGGACAGGGGAGGCGAAAAACTGTTTTTT.

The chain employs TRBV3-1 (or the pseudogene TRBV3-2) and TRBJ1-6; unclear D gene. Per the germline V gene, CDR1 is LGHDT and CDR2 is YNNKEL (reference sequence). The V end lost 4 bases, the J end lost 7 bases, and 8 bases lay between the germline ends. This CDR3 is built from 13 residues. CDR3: CASSPARNSPLHF. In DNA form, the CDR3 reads TGTGCCAGCAGCCCGGCCAGAAATTCACCCCTCCACTTT.

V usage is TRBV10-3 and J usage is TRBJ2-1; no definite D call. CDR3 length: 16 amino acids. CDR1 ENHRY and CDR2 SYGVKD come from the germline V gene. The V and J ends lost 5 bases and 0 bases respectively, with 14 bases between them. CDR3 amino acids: CAISPPPASSYNEQFF. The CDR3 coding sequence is TGTGCCATCAGTCCCCCACCCGCGAGCTCCTACAATGAGCAGTTCTTC.

CDR3: CASSQEGLGGRETQYF. CDR3 bases: TGTGCCAGCAGCCAAGAAGGATTAGGGGGGCGAGAGACCCAGTACTTC. This chain links TRBV4-2 with TRBJ2-5, with D perhaps given as TRBD1 or TRBD2 (6 bases each). The germline V and J ends were trimmed by 0 bases and 4 bases, with 15 bases remaining between them. The CDR3 runs to 16 residues. CDR1 and CDR2 from the germline V gene are LGHNA and YNFKEQ.

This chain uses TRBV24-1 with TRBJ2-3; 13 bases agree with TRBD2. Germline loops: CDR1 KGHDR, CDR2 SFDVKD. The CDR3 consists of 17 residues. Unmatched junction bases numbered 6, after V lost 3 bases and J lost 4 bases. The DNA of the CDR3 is TGTGCCACCAGTGATCCCCTTGGACTAGCGGGGGCAGATACGCAGTATTTT. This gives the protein CATSDPLGLAGADTQYF.

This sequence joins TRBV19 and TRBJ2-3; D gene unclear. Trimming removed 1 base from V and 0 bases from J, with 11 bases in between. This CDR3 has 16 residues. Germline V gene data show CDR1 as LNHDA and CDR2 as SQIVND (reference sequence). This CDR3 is CASSIAERKSTDTQYF. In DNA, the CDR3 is TGTGCCAGTAGTATAGCGGAAAGGAAAAGCACAGATACGCAGTATTTT.

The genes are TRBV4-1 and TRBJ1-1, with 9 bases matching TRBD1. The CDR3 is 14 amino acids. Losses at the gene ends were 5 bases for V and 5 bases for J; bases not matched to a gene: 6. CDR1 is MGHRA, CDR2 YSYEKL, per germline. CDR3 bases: TGCGCCAGCAGCTATTCCGGGACAGGGACTGAAGCTTTCTTT. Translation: CASSYSGTGTEAFF.